This T cell receptor beta chain originates from a study of regulatory T cells in long-lasting Graves disease. About this clonotype: The antigen is unknown.

Whole-study results and caveats: Persistent cases favored TRBV28, TRBJ1-2 and TRBJ2-5. Lower TCR diversity was seen in persistent Graves' patients than in newly diagnosed ones.

Construction of TCR beta libraries relied on iRepertoire HTBI primers and on Arm-PCR targeting CDR3 regions. In the study's own analysis: The study identified roughly 59 TRBV and 13 to 15 TRBJ segments across samples. Each CDR3 protein gets one entry after TCRdb re-called the multiplex PCR reads with MiXCR. What appears here as the V and J calls and clone size reflects TCRdb's work, not the paper's. The sample consists of about 660,000 distinct CDR3 sequences, 25% to 35% of them appearing once. The CDR3 spans 15 residues. Germline-derived CDR1 and CDR2 are SGHRS and YFSETQ. Trimming took off 1 base at V and 0 bases at J, with 5 bases between the two ends. Specified time point: persistent/refractory GD, antithyroid drugs over 5 years with positive TRAb. The authors made the TCR library using RNA they extracted from PBMCs.

The sequences come from peripheral blood mononuclear cells (PBMCs), collected when the disease was refractory, from a patient treated with antithyroid drugs. The source is a female donor with Graves disease. V gene TRBV5-1 combines with J gene TRBJ1-6; D unresolved. CDR3 coding DNA: TGCGCCAGCAGCTTGTGGGACTCCTATAATTCACCCCTCCACTTT. Protein: CASSLWDSYNSPLHF.